This is a list of T cell receptor beta chains from one sample in a study of tumor and adjacent non-tumor tissue in lung cancer. TCRdb reanalysed the multiplex PCR reads using MiXCR and keeps one entry per CDR3 protein. The data show 120,000 to 150,000 distinct CDR3 sequences, with about 71% seen just once and about 20% held by the top ten. Sequenced material: lung tumor tissue. All receptors come from a man in his 60s with small cell lung cancer. CDR3s include the opening cysteine and the closing phenylalanine or tryptophan. A D gene is named only where the DNA matches it firmly. Clone sizes are given selectively: once, few, many, or a class where the clone is expanded.

clone size: medium-sized; V gene: TRBV11-2; D gene: TRBD1; J gene: TRBJ1-1; CDR3 DNA: TGTGCCAGCAGCTTAACAGGGGGCGTGGGTAGGAACACTGAAGCTTTCTTT; CDR3 protein: CASSLTGGVGRNTEAFF
clone size: -; V gene: TRBV11-3; D gene: -; J gene: TRBJ2-2; CDR3 DNA: TGTGCCAGCAGCCTATTCGGGGGAGGTACCGGGGAGCTGTTTTTT; CDR3 protein: CASSLFGGGTGELFF
clone size: few; V gene: TRBV20-1; D gene: TRBD2; J gene: TRBJ2-5; CDR3 DNA: TGCAGTGCTGAAACCGGGACTGGCGGGGGTCAAGAGACCCAGTACTTC; CDR3 protein: CSAETGTGGGQETQYF
clone size: -; V gene: TRBV28; D gene: -; J gene: TRBJ2-1; CDR3 DNA: TGTGCCAGCAGTGGGGGATTCGGACCTCGGTACAATGAGCAGTTATTC; CDR3 protein: CASSGGFGPRYNEQLF
clone size: -; V gene: TRBV11-3; D gene: -; J gene: TRBJ2-7; CDR3 DNA: TGTGCCAGTAGCTTAGGAGGGTCGGTCGACGAGCAGTACTTC; CDR3 protein: CASSLGGSVDEQYF
clone size: -; V gene: TRBV29-1; D gene: -; J gene: TRBJ2-3; CDR3 DNA: TGCAGCGCCGACAGTGGCGGCACAGATACGCAGTATTTT; CDR3 protein: CSADSGGTDTQYF
clone size: -; V gene: TRBV5-1; D gene: -; J gene: TRBJ1-2; CDR3 DNA: TGCGCCAGCAGCTTGGATCCCGGATCCGTTGACTATGGCTACACCTTC; CDR3 protein: CASSLDPGSVDYGYTF
clone size: -; V gene: TRBV11-2; D gene: -; J gene: TRBJ2-3; CDR3 DNA: TGTGCCAGCAGGCGACAATGCACAAATACGCAGTATTTT; CDR3 protein: CASRRQCTNTQYF
clone size: -; V gene: TRBV11-1; D gene: -; J gene: TRBJ2-1; CDR3 DNA: TGTGCCAGCAACTGGACTAGGGGGCACAATGAGCAGTTCTTC; CDR3 protein: CASNWTRGHNEQFF
clone size: many; V gene: TRBV20-1; D gene: -; J gene: TRBJ1-2; CDR3 DNA: TGCAGTGCTACTTATTCCCAGGGGATCTATGGCTACACCTTC; CDR3 protein: CSATYSQGIYGYTF
clone size: -; V gene: TRBV7-8; D gene: TRBD2; J gene: TRBJ2-1; CDR3 DNA: TGTGCCAGCATCTTAGCGGGGGGGCAGCGCAACGAGCAGTTCTTC; CDR3 protein: CASILAGGQRNEQFF
clone size: -; V gene: TRBV29-1; D gene: TRBD1; J gene: TRBJ1-3; CDR3 DNA: TGCAGCGTGGGCCGGGACAGAGGAAACACCATATATTTT; CDR3 protein: CSVGRDRGNTIYF
clone size: -; V gene: TRBV11-3; D gene: -; J gene: TRBJ1-1; CDR3 DNA: TGTGCCAGCAGCTTAGATCGGGACACTGATGCTCTCTTT; CDR3 protein: CASSLDRDTDALF
clone size: -; V gene: TRBV5-6; D gene: TRBD1; J gene: TRBJ1-2; CDR3 DNA: TGTGCCAGCAGCCCTCAGGGGGGCCGGGGCTACACCTTC; CDR3 protein: CASSPQGGRGYTF
clone size: few; V gene: TRBV5-1; D gene: TRBD1; J gene: TRBJ2-7; CDR3 DNA: TGCGCCAGCAGCAGAGACAGGGGCCACGAGCAGTACTTC; CDR3 protein: CASSRDRGHEQYF
clone size: -; V gene: TRBV7-9; D gene: TRBD1; J gene: TRBJ2-1; CDR3 DNA: TGTGCCAGCAGTCGACAGGGTTCGGGTGGGCAGTTCTTC; CDR3 protein: CASSRQGSGGQFF
clone size: -; V gene: TRBV5-6; D gene: TRBD2; J gene: TRBJ2-2; CDR3 DNA: TGTGCCAGCAGCTGGGGGACTAGCGGAGACACCGGGGAGCTGTTTTTT; CDR3 protein: CASSWGTSGDTGELFF
clone size: -; V gene: TRBV5-4; D gene: -; J gene: TRBJ2-3; CDR3 DNA: TGTGCCAGCAGTTTTAAAACGGATACGCAGTATTTT; CDR3 protein: CASSFKTDTQYF
clone size: once; V gene: TRBV20-1; D gene: -; J gene: TRBJ2-1; CDR3 DNA: TGCAGTGCTGCACCAGACGCACATAATGAGCAGTTCTTC; CDR3 protein: CSAAPDAHNEQFF
clone size: -; V gene: TRBV7-9; D gene: -; J gene: TRBJ2-5; CDR3 DNA: TGTGCCAGCAGCTTAGACGCAGGTGGGACCCAGTACTTC; CDR3 protein: CASSLDAGGTQYF
clone size: -; V gene: TRBV12-3/TRBV12-4; D gene: -; J gene: TRBJ2-2; CDR3 DNA: TGTGCCAGCAATTTAAGGGGCACCGGGGAGCTGTTTTTT; CDR3 protein: CASNLRGTGELFF
clone size: -; V gene: TRBV7-9; D gene: -; J gene: TRBJ1-4; CDR3 DNA: TGTGCCAGCAGGCCCTCGGGAGGGGAAGGTGAAAAACTGTTTTTT; CDR3 protein: CASRPSGGEGEKLFF
clone size: -; V gene: TRBV20-1; D gene: -; J gene: TRBJ1-1; CDR3 DNA: TGCAGTGCTAGAGATTTGGATGCCGAAGCTTTATTT; CDR3 protein: CSARDLDAEALF
clone size: -; V gene: TRBV5-4; D gene: -; J gene: TRBJ2-3; CDR3 DNA: TGTGCCAGCAGCTTGGGGGGGACTCGGTTACCGGGTTTT; CDR3 protein: CASSLGGTRLPGF
clone size: -; V gene: TRBV11-2; D gene: -; J gene: TRBJ2-1; CDR3 DNA: TGTGCCAGCAGCTTCGAGCGGTGGCCGGGGAATCAGCAGTTCTTC; CDR3 protein: CASSFERWPGNQQFF
clone size: -; V gene: TRBV11-2; D gene: TRBD2; J gene: TRBJ2-1; CDR3 DNA: TGTGCTAGCAGCTCTCAAGGACTAGTGGGAGGGCCAGGCATTGAGCAGTTCTTC; CDR3 protein: CASSSQGLVGGPGIEQFF
clone size: -; V gene: TRBV7-8; D gene: -; J gene: TRBJ1-5; CDR3 DNA: TGTGCCAGCAGCTTTTCCCGGGGGGGTCAGCCCCAACATTTT; CDR3 protein: CASSFSRGGQPQHF
clone size: many; V gene: TRBV10-3; D gene: -; J gene: TRBJ1-1; CDR3 DNA: TGTGCCATCAGCAGGGGTAAGGGGACTGAAGCTTTCTTT; CDR3 protein: CAISRGKGTEAFF
clone size: -; V gene: TRBV7-3; D gene: TRBD1; J gene: TRBJ1-1; CDR3 DNA: TGTGCCAGCAGCACGGACAGGTACACTGAAGCTTTCTTT; CDR3 protein: CASSTDRYTEAFF
clone size: -; V gene: TRBV12-3/TRBV12-4; D gene: -; J gene: TRBJ2-3; CDR3 DNA: TGTGCCAGCAGCAATTCCGGGACAAGCACAGATACGCAGTATTTT; CDR3 protein: CASSNSGTSTDTQYF
clone size: -; V gene: TRBV30; D gene: TRBD2; J gene: TRBJ2-4; CDR3 DNA: TGTGCCTGGAGTGAAATGGGTCTAGCGGGAAACATTCAGTACTTC; CDR3 protein: CAWSEMGLAGNIQYF
clone size: -; V gene: TRBV6-5; D gene: -; J gene: TRBJ1-5; CDR3 DNA: TGTGCTAGCAGTTACTCGACTTGGGGTCAGCTCCAGCATTTT; CDR3 protein: CASSYSTWGQLQHF
clone size: many; V gene: TRBV29-1; D gene: TRBD2; J gene: TRBJ2-1; CDR3 DNA: TGCAGCGTTGTTTGGCTAGCGGGAGACAATGAGCAGTTCTTC; CDR3 protein: CSVVWLAGDNEQFF
clone size: -; V gene: TRBV11-3; D gene: -; J gene: TRBJ2-3; CDR3 DNA: TGTGCCAGCAGTCGCTCTAGCAAGCCCCTGGATACGCAGTATTTT; CDR3 protein: CASSRSSKPLDTQYF
clone size: few; V gene: TRBV6-1; D gene: -; J gene: TRBJ2-6; CDR3 DNA: TGTGCCGGCTGGGCAGGAAACTCTGGGGCCAACGTCCTGGCTTTC; CDR3 protein: CAGWAGNSGANVLAF
clone size: -; V gene: TRBV20-1; D gene: TRBD2; J gene: TRBJ2-7; CDR3 DNA: TGCATTGCTAACGGTATAGCGGGAGGGCGGACATACGAGCAGTACTTC; CDR3 protein: CIANGIAGGRTYEQYF
clone size: -; V gene: TRBV6-5; D gene: TRBD1; J gene: TRBJ1-2; CDR3 DNA: TGTGCCAGCAGGGCAGGGGGCTTGGGTTACACCTTC; CDR3 protein: CASRAGGLGYTF
clone size: many; V gene: TRBV5-1; D gene: TRBD2; J gene: TRBJ2-5; CDR3 DNA: TGCGCCAGCAGCTTGGGCATCAGACTAGCGGGATATCAAGAGACCCAGTACTTC; CDR3 protein: CASSLGIRLAGYQETQYF
clone size: -; V gene: TRBV12-3/TRBV12-4; D gene: -; J gene: TRBJ1-1; CDR3 DNA: TGTGCCAGCAGTACTCGGCCGGATTTCACTGAAGCTTTCTTT; CDR3 protein: CASSTRPDFTEAFF
clone size: -; V gene: TRBV5-4; D gene: TRBD1; J gene: TRBJ2-2; CDR3 DNA: TGTGCCAGCAGCCCTGGGACAGGGAGGGACGGGGAGCTGTTTTTT; CDR3 protein: CASSPGTGRDGELFF
clone size: -; V gene: TRBV11-1; D gene: -; J gene: TRBJ2-1; CDR3 DNA: TGCGCCAGCAGCCGCCAATTGGCTGGAGGGGATGAGCCGTTCTTC; CDR3 protein: CASSRQLAGGDEPFF
clone size: few; V gene: TRBV7-8; D gene: TRBD2; J gene: TRBJ2-1; CDR3 DNA: TGTGCCAGCAAGCGGGAGTTAAACTACAATGAGCAGTTCTTC; CDR3 protein: CASKRELNYNEQFF
clone size: -; V gene: TRBV4-1; D gene: -; J gene: TRBJ2-7; CDR3 DNA: TGCGCCAGCAGCCCTCGCCTGATAGGGACATACGAGCAGTACTTC; CDR3 protein: CASSPRLIGTYEQYF
clone size: many; V gene: TRBV4-1; D gene: -; J gene: TRBJ2-3; CDR3 DNA: TGCGCCAGCAGCCAAGATGGGGCGACTAGTACAGATACGCAGTATTTT; CDR3 protein: CASSQDGATSTDTQYF
clone size: -; V gene: TRBV11-1; D gene: -; J gene: TRBJ1-1; CDR3 DNA: TGTGCCAGCAGCCTGGACAGCATAAACACTGAAGCTTTCTTT; CDR3 protein: CASSLDSINTEAFF
clone size: -; V gene: TRBV11-3; D gene: TRBD1; J gene: TRBJ2-1; CDR3 DNA: TGTGCCAACAGCTTAGAAGGGGGCCGTGGTGATGAGCAGTTCTTC; CDR3 protein: CANSLEGGRGDEQFF
clone size: -; V gene: TRBV6-5; D gene: TRBD2; J gene: TRBJ2-1; CDR3 DNA: TGTGCCAGCAGCCCCTTAGCGGGGGAGATTAACGATGAGCAGTTCTTC; CDR3 protein: CASSPLAGEINDEQFF
clone size: -; V gene: TRBV11-1; D gene: -; J gene: TRBJ2-3; CDR3 DNA: TGTGCCAGCAGCTCAAACCAGGGGTCAGGTACGCAGTATTTT; CDR3 protein: CASSSNQGSGTQYF
clone size: -; V gene: TRBV11-2; D gene: -; J gene: TRBJ2-1; CDR3 DNA: TGTGCCAGCAGCCCCGGGACCGTGGGTCTCCCCAATGAGCAGTTCTTC; CDR3 protein: CASSPGTVGLPNEQFF
clone size: -; V gene: TRBV7-9; D gene: TRBD2; J gene: TRBJ2-5; CDR3 DNA: TGTGCCAGCAGCCCCGGACTAGCGGGGGAGAGAGAGACCCAGTACTTC; CDR3 protein: CASSPGLAGERETQYF
clone size: -; V gene: TRBV6-1; D gene: -; J gene: TRBJ2-3; CDR3 DNA: TGTGTCAGCAGTGAAATGGTAGCGACAGATACGCATTATTTT; CDR3 protein: CVSSEMVATDTHYF
clone size: few; V gene: TRBV6-5; D gene: -; J gene: TRBJ1-1; CDR3 DNA: TGTGCCAGCAGTTACTCCCGCCAGAGAAACACTGAAGCTTTCTTT; CDR3 protein: CASSYSRQRNTEAFF
clone size: few; V gene: TRBV20-1; D gene: -; J gene: TRBJ1-5; CDR3 DNA: TGCAGTGCTAAGGGGCCGGGCAATCAGCCCCAGCATTTT; CDR3 protein: CSAKGPGNQPQHF
clone size: many; V gene: TRBV20-1; D gene: -; J gene: TRBJ2-5; CDR3 DNA: TGCAGTGCTCCATGGCCTACCCACCAAGAGACCCAGTACTTC; CDR3 protein: CSAPWPTHQETQYF
clone size: few; V gene: TRBV6-2/TRBV6-3; D gene: -; J gene: TRBJ1-2; CDR3 DNA: TGTGCCAGCCGTCCAAGGGGGGCGGAAGGCTACACCTTC; CDR3 protein: CASRPRGAEGYTF
clone size: -; V gene: TRBV5-5; D gene: -; J gene: TRBJ1-1; CDR3 DNA: TGTGCCAGCAGCGGCGGGCCTATGAACATTGAAGCTTTCTTT; CDR3 protein: CASSGGPMNIEAFF
clone size: -; V gene: TRBV20-1; D gene: -; J gene: TRBJ2-1; CDR3 DNA: TGCAGTGCCAAGGACTACATTGAGCAACTCTTC; CDR3 protein: CSAKDYIEQLF
clone size: -; V gene: TRBV6-1; D gene: -; J gene: TRBJ1-5; CDR3 DNA: TGTGCCAGCAGAGTACAGGGAAACCTCATACCCCAGCATTTT; CDR3 protein: CASRVQGNLIPQHF
clone size: -; V gene: TRBV20-1; D gene: TRBD2; J gene: TRBJ2-1; CDR3 DNA: TGCAGTGCTAGATGGGAGGGACTAGCGGGAGTGGGAGGGCAGTTCTTC; CDR3 protein: CSARWEGLAGVGGQFF